The rows below give T cell receptor beta chains drawn from one sample of a study of blood T cell repertoires in COVID-19. Sequenced by immunoSEQ multiplex PCR; TCRdb stores in-frame clones only, minus some. This sample has under 170,000 clones, with approximately 80% found just once. The sequenced sample consisted of peripheral blood. The receptors shown here come from a man aged 65 to 85 with acute or convalescent COVID-19. Each CDR3 is given with its conserved first and last residue. Each record gives: CDR3 length, V gene, J gene, CDR3 protein.

length: 14; V: TRBV6-5; J: TRBJ1-5; CDR3: CASRLGQGNQPQHF
length: 14; V: TRBV6-5; J: TRBJ1-1; CDR3: CASSLIQKNTEAFF
length: 15; V: TRBV19; J: TRBJ1-3; CDR3: CASSTQETGKGTIYF
length: 16; V: TRBV7-9; J: TRBJ2-4; CDR3: CASSLALRGDGNIQYF
length: 15; V: TRBV6-6; J: TRBJ2-6; CDR3: CASRDTGSGANVLTF
length: 15; V: TRBV7-9; J: TRBJ2-1; CDR3: CASSLGGGANSEQFF
length: 16; V: TRBV27; J: TRBJ2-3; CDR3: CASSPLAPVLTDTQYF
length: 18; V: TRBV24-1; J: TRBJ1-5; CDR3: CATSAGGTGGAGRQPQHF
length: 16; V: TRBV28; J: TRBJ1-1; CDR3: CASSLGRGAGDTEAFF
length: 15; V: TRBV7-7; J: TRBJ2-5; CDR3: CASRRGAGTLETQYF
length: 15; V: TRBV7-3; J: TRBJ2-1; CDR3: CASSPRGGPYNEQFF
length: 13; V: TRBV11-3; J: TRBJ2-5; CDR3: CASSDTISETQYF
length: 15; V: TRBV30; J: TRBJ1-3; CDR3: CAWSAQGGSGNTIYF
length: 14; V: TRBV7-2; J: TRBJ2-3; CDR3: CASRDRGGTDTQYF
length: 16; V: TRBV7-3; J: TRBJ2-5; CDR3: CASSTNGAGGGETQYF
length: 12; V: TRBV12-3/TRBV12-4; J: TRBJ1-2; CDR3: CASSRTGYGYTF
length: 18; V: TRBV21-1; J: TRBJ1-4; CDR3: CASSKAPRGAGPNEKLFF
length: 13; V: TRBV11-2; J: TRBJ2-1; CDR3: CASRTGDTNEQFF
length: 17; V: TRBV10-3; J: TRBJ1-1; CDR3: CAISDLPDRPGGTEAFF
length: 13; V: TRBV19; J: TRBJ2-3; CDR3: CASSTTGADTQYF
length: 15; V: TRBV27; J: TRBJ2-7; CDR3: CASSFPGQGRDEQYF
length: 14; V: TRBV28; J: TRBJ1-1; CDR3: CASRRRTENTEAFF
length: 19; V: TRBV6-1; J: TRBJ2-5; CDR3: CASSVVVVSTSGNQETQYF
length: 16; V: TRBV5-1; J: TRBJ2-1; CDR3: CASSPPREGLRNEQFF
length: 15; V: TRBV3-1/TRBV3-2; J: TRBJ1-4; CDR3: CASSPNRTPNEKLFF
length: 17; V: TRBV6-1; J: TRBJ2-7; CDR3: CASSEYLAGESSYEQYF
length: 15; V: TRBV6-5; J: TRBJ2-2; CDR3: CASSGQDENTGELFF
length: 16; V: TRBV9; J: TRBJ2-1; CDR3: CASSVGGLAGGNEQFF
length: 14; V: TRBV28; J: TRBJ1-3; CDR3: CASQSGLSGNTIYF
length: 16; V: TRBV5-1; J: TRBJ2-7; CDR3: CASSLGRSPGAYEQYF
length: 17; V: TRBV7-2; J: TRBJ1-2; CDR3: CASSPFRERLKLYGYTF
length: 13; V: TRBV10-2; J: TRBJ2-5; CDR3: CATTGTGGETQYF
length: 15; V: TRBV6-5; J: TRBJ1-1; CDR3: CASSTRSGVYTEAFF
length: 12; V: TRBV28; J: TRBJ2-7; CDR3: CASFRQGYEQYF
length: 13; V: TRBV3-1/TRBV3-2; J: TRBJ1-5; CDR3: CASSQDTSQPQHF
length: 12; V: TRBV2; J: TRBJ2-7; CDR3: CASSASSYEQYF
length: 14; V: TRBV4-1; J: TRBJ1-5; CDR3: CASSQEVQGRVRHF
length: 13; V: TRBV18; J: TRBJ1-1; CDR3: CASSPRANTEAFF
length: 16; V: TRBV2; J: TRBJ2-1; CDR3: CASTDENRAGLNEQFF
length: 14; V: TRBV27; J: TRBJ2-7; CDR3: CASSFPQRGGEQYF
length: 15; V: TRBV6-5; J: TRBJ2-7; CDR3: CASRNGRGVSYEQYF
length: 13; V: TRBV19; J: TRBJ1-1; CDR3: CASSIGTGGGAFF
length: 13; V: TRBV19; J: TRBJ2-3; CDR3: CASSTTSAPTQYF
length: 14; V: TRBV6-6; J: TRBJ1-1; CDR3: CASSYSQRSTEAFF
length: 15; V: TRBV4-1; J: TRBJ2-3; CDR3: CASSFEVGGPDTQYF
length: 12; V: TRBV6-5; J: TRBJ2-7; CDR3: CASRDRTYEQYF
length: 14; V: TRBV5-4; J: TRBJ1-2; CDR3: CASSTSGGLDGYTF
length: 14; V: TRBV7-2; J: TRBJ2-3; CDR3: CASSQDRGPDTQYF
length: 17; V: TRBV4-2; J: TRBJ2-3; CDR3: CASSQEVTSGGGDTQYF
length: 15; V: TRBV3-1/TRBV3-2; J: TRBJ1-1; CDR3: CASSPTGRWNTEAFF
length: 13; V: TRBV3-1/TRBV3-2; J: TRBJ2-1; CDR3: CASRTSGGHEQFF
length: 15; V: TRBV19; J: TRBJ2-2; CDR3: CASSIGTGRTGELFF
length: 15; V: TRBV5-4; J: TRBJ2-3; CDR3: CASSLAGTRGDTQYF
length: 14; V: TRBV5-1; J: TRBJ2-4; CDR3: CASSPGQGLNIQYF
length: 12; V: TRBV7-9; J: TRBJ2-7; CDR3: CASEGDPYEQYF
length: 15; V: TRBV5-1; J: TRBJ1-1; CDR3: CASSLEGAGNTEAFF
length: 14; V: TRBV6-5; J: TRBJ2-7; CDR3: CASTTPGFSYEQYF
length: 16; V: TRBV28; J: TRBJ2-2; CDR3: CASRPERTGRTGELFF
length: 14; V: TRBV18; J: TRBJ2-3; CDR3: CASSPGQATDTQYF
length: 15; V: TRBV6-6; J: TRBJ2-7; CDR3: CASSYTAGVSYEQYF